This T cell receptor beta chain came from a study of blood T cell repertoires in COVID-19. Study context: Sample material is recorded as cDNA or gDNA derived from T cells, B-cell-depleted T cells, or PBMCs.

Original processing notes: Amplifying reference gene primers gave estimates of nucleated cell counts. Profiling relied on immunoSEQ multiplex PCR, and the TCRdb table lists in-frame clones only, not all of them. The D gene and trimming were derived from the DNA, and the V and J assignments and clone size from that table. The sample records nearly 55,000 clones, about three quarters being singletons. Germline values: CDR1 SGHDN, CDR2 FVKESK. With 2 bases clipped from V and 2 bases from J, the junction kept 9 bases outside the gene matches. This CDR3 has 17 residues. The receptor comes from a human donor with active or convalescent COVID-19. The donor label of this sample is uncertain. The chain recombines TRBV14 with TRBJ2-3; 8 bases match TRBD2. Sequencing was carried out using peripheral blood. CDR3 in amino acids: CASSQIPGTRDTDTQYF. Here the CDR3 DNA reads TGTGCCAGCAGCCAAATCCCCGGGACTAGGGACACAGATACGCAGTATTTT.